This T cell receptor beta chain comes out of a study of blood T cell repertoires in COVID-19. Study in general: The United States, Italy and Spain supplied acute and convalescent COVID-19 samples. Sample material is recorded as cDNA or gDNA derived from T cells, B-cell-depleted T cells, or PBMCs.

This clone has a count of ten or more. The CDR3 sequence is 15 residues long. V lost 6 bases to trimming and J lost 0 bases, with 12 bases between them. Germline CDR1 MNHEY, CDR2 SVGAGI. Original methodology: Reference gene primer amplification in the assay estimated nucleated cell counts. Produced via immunoSEQ multiplex PCR; TCRdb's table is partial and in-frame only. V and J calls and clone size are copied from that table; D and trimming were computed from the DNA. Of around 100,000 clones in the sample, about 91% are singletons; the top ten hold 5% to 6.5%. The source of this sequence is a human donor in a cohort sampled during active COVID-19. The sequencing input was peripheral blood. This chain uses TRBV6-5 with TRBJ1-5, with unresolved D. This CDR3 reads CASRPTVTSNQPQHF. CDR3 coding DNA: TGTGCCAGCAGGCCCACAGTCACTAGCAATCAGCCCCAGCATTTT.